The TCR beta chain described here comes from a study of identical twins. Study-wide points: Researchers reported weaker excess twin sharing in beta out-of-frame sequences.

This clonotype was picked up a small number of times. Its antigen is not identified. Via MiXCR, TCRdb re-called the 5' RACE reads, giving one row per CDR3 protein. The sample holds hundreds of thousands of distinct CDR3 sequences, 18% seen once. Germline V gene sequence: CDR1 SGHKS, CDR2 YYEKEE (reference sequence). The germline V and J ends were trimmed by 2 bases and 1 base, with 9 bases remaining between them. CDR3 length equals 14 residues. The same sample was also used in a study of T cells expressing NK-cell markers. This second study says: In a group of about six donors, dominant NKG2C+ clonotypes represented about 1.0-7.5% of CD8+ T cells.

This chain links TRBV5-5 with TRBJ2-5, with D perhaps matching TRBD1 (6 bases). The clonotype originates from a young woman in good health. Sequenced material: PBMCs. The CDR3 here is CASSFGQIQETQYF. In DNA, the CDR3 is TGTGCCAGCAGCTTCGGACAGATCCAAGAGACCCAGTACTTC.